Each of the 27 T cell receptor beta chains below was sequenced from the same sample in a study of response to subunit inactivated influenza vaccine (dated by TCRdb to 2017 to 2018). Library method: RT-PCR. The listed sequencing device is Illumina HiSeq 2500. The public reads were reanalyzed by TCRdb: fastp trimming at Q25, MiXCR alignment, in-frame beta chains only. All rows with the same CDR3 protein become a single entry with the most common DNA and genes. Across this sample there are about 170,000 distinct CDR3 sequences, with roughly 10% seen only once. In total, the top ten clones hold 35% to 40% of the sample. This specimen consisted of CD8+ T cells sorted from PBMCs, obtained less than 25 months after vaccination. Receptors originate from a man aged 45 to 75 who received an inactivated influenza vaccine. Donor details come from another sample of the same person, matched by shared clones.

This clonotype has a count of ten or more. This chain uses TRBV4-3 with TRBJ2-7; TRBD2 aligns across 12 bases. V lost 1 base, J lost 3 bases, and 1 base stayed unmatched. The CDR3 is 15 amino acids. Germline assignment: CDR1 LGHNA and CDR2 YSLEER. The DNA of the CDR3 is TGCGCCAGCAGCCAAGCACTAGCGGGGGGCTACGAGCAGTACTTC. Translating it yields CASSQALAGGYEQYF.

This clonotype was counted only a few times. The rearrangement links TRBV7-9 to TRBJ2-1; a weak D match, TRBD1 (6 bases). This CDR3 is built from 13 residues. Germline values: CDR1 SEHNR, CDR2 FQNEAQ (reference sequence). V lost 6 bases and J lost 7, with 13 bases in between. The chain's CDR3 is CASRFKGGNEQFF. The CDR3, as DNA: TGTGCCAGCAGGTTCAAAGGGGGAAATGAGCAGTTCTTC.

This clonotype was seen a handful of times. The chain couples TRBV4-3 to TRBJ1-4; D perhaps matches TRBD1 (5 bases). Trimming shortened V by 3 bases and J by 3 bases, and 14 bases separated the two germline ends. Germline assignment: CDR1 LGHNA and CDR2 YSLEER. CDR3 length: 16 residues. The CDR3 is CASSQIWGEANEKLFF. The CDR3 region has the DNA TGCGCCAGCAGCCAGATATGGGGGGAAGCTAATGAAAAACTGTTTTTT.

The rearrangement uses TRBV27 and TRBJ2-2; TRBD1 agrees at 8 bases. The CDR3 is made up of 17 amino acids. After removal of 8 bases from V and 7 bases from J, the junction contained 18 bases not matched to a gene. Germline V lookup: CDR1 MNHEY, CDR2 SMNVEV (reference sequence). The CDR3 reads CASRPIFQGAPGGELFF. The CDR3 DNA sequence: TGTGCCAGCCGCCCCATATTCCAGGGGGCGCCCGGCGGGGAGCTGTTTTTT.

This clonotype was seen only a few times. The rearrangement uses TRBV12-3 or TRBV12-4 and TRBJ2-1, with D maybe TRBD1 (7 bases). V dropped 2 bases and J dropped 2 bases, with 13 bases sitting between them. This CDR3 is 16 amino acids long. The chain's CDR3 is CASSLSGQGAYNEQFF. DNA for the CDR3: TGTGCCAGCAGTTTAAGCGGGCAGGGGGCCTACAATGAGCAGTTCTTC.

This chain joins TRBV11-2 and TRBJ2-2, with 7 bases aligning to TRBD1. With 7 bases clipped from V and 3 bases from J, the junction kept 5 bases outside the gene matches. Germline CDR1 SGHAT, CDR2 FQNNGV. The CDR3 is 14 amino acids. CDR3 residues: CASKKQGYTGELFF. In DNA form, the CDR3 reads TGTGCCAGCAAAAAACAGGGGTACACCGGGGAGCTGTTTTTT.

This clonotype turned up a few times. The J gene is TRBJ1-1, the V gene TRBV30; no clear D gene. The CDR3 runs to 13 residues. CDR1 GTSNPN and CDR2 SVGIG come from the germline V gene (reference sequence). Trimming stripped 6 bases from V and 0 bases from J, with 11 bases between. The CDR3, as DNA: TGTGCCTGCCGGGGAGATATGAACACTGAAGCTTTCTTT. The encoded protein is CACRGDMNTEAFF.

This clonotype was recorded a few times. The V gene is TRBV6-2 or TRBV6-3, the J gene TRBJ2-7; 8 bases align to TRBD2. The trim removed 4 bases at V and 1 base at J, leaving 9 bases unmatched. The CDR3 has 16 amino acids. In germline, CDR1 is MNHEY, CDR2 SVGEGT. The CDR3 DNA is TGTGCCAGCAGTTCCCAACTAGCGGAGATTTCCTACGAGCAGTACTTC. Encoded protein: CASSSQLAEISYEQYF.

V is TRBV7-9 and J is TRBJ1-6; a weak D match, TRBD1 (6 bases). V lost 8 bases, J lost 10 bases, and 6 bases lay in between. Germline CDR1 SEHNR, CDR2 FQNEAQ (reference sequence). This CDR3 comprises 10 residues. The CDR3 protein is CASGGSPLHF. The CDR3 region has the DNA TGTGCCAGCGGGGGCTCACCCCTCCACTTT.

Note on this clonotype: This clone may be a read error of a much larger clone one base away. This chain links TRBV25-1 with TRBJ2-2, with a tentative D call TRBD1 (5 bases). The CDR3 contains 14 residues. Germline CDR1 and CDR2: MGHDK and SYGVNS. The V end was cut by 6 bases, the J end by 0 bases, with 8 bases between. The CDR3 sequence is CASRVGANTGELFF. The DNA for the CDR3 is TGTGCCAGCAGGGTAGGGGCGAACACCGGGGAGCTGTTTTTT.

This clonotype was detected a few times. The CDR3 is CASRGRGSTGANVLTF. CDR3 sequence (DNA): TGTGCCAGCCGTGGCAGGGGTTCAACTGGGGCCAACGTCCTGACTTTC. V is TRBV12-3 or TRBV12-4 and J is TRBJ2-6, with TRBD1 as a possible D gene (6 bases). The CDR3 length is 16 residues. The V gene lost 8 bases and the J gene lost 2 bases, with 16 bases spanning the gap.

In the case of this clonotype: A much larger clone lies one base from this, so it may be a read error. This rearrangement joins TRBV20-1 to TRBJ2-7; D might be TRBD2 (5 bases). The CDR3 sequence is 14 residues long. Germline CDR1 DFQATT, CDR2 SNEGSKA (reference sequence). The CDR3 DNA reads as TGCAGTACTAGAGATCTCCGGGGAGCCTACGAGCAGTACTTC. Translating it yields CSTRDLRGAYEQYF.

The chain couples TRBV6-5 to TRBJ2-1; 7 bases match TRBD1. From germline, CDR1 is MNHEY and CDR2 SVGAGI. The CDR3 extends over 16 amino acids. Losses at the gene ends were 1 base for V and 3 bases for J; bases not matched to a gene: 6. CDR3 sequence reads: CASSYYGTASYNEQFF. CDR3 bases: TGTGCCAGCAGTTACTACGGGACAGCGAGCTACAATGAGCAGTTCTTC.

The chain links TRBV24-1 to TRBJ2-7, with D tentatively TRBD2 (6 bases). The CDR3 length is 13 residues. Trimming took off 4 bases at V and 3 bases at J, with 9 bases between the two ends. CDR1 is KGHDR and CDR2 is SFDVKD in the germline V gene. Written as DNA, the CDR3 is TGTGCCACCAGTGACGGAGGGAGCTACGAGCAGTACTTC. It specifies CATSDGGSYEQYF.

This clonotype occurred a few times. The chain is built from TRBV11-2 and TRBJ2-3, with 12 bases lining up with TRBD2. The ends lost 0 bases at V and 4 bases at J; junction bases unmatched: 8. Germline V gene data show CDR1 as SGHAT and CDR2 as FQNNGV. The CDR3 sequence is 18 residues long. The CDR3 DNA reads as TGTGCCAGCAGCTTAGATCCCGAACTAGCGGGAGGCGCAGATACGCAGTATTTT. This gives the protein CASSLDPELAGGADTQYF.

This clonotype was seen many times. This rearrangement joins TRBV6-5 to TRBJ1-1; 8 bases are a match to TRBD1. Trimming at V came to 5 bases and at J to 4 bases, leaving 9 bases not matched to a gene. The CDR3 consists of 15 residues. CDR1 and CDR2 from the germline V gene are MNHEY and SVGAGI. CDR3 sequence: CASSTWTGLSTEAFF. The DNA for the CDR3 is TGTGCCAGCAGTACTTGGACAGGGCTTAGCACTGAAGCTTTCTTT.

This clonotype showed up many times. The chain links TRBV10-2 to TRBJ2-7; 8 nucleotides agree with TRBD2. V lost 5 bases to trimming and J lost 0 bases; unmatched junction nucleotides: 6. Germline-derived CDR1 and CDR2 are WSHSY and SAAADI. The CDR3 loop spans 15 amino acids. The DNA of the CDR3 is TGCGCCAGCAGTACCACGACTAGCGACTCCTACGAGCAGTACTTC. The encoded protein is CASSTTTSDSYEQYF.

This clonotype was observed a handful of times. The chain joins TRBV27 to TRBJ1-2; D remains unclear. Germline CDR1 reads MNHEY; CDR2 reads SMNVEV (reference sequence). V was trimmed by 5 bases and J by 8 bases, leaving 21 bases between them. The CDR3 is 15 residues long. As DNA, the CDR3 is TGTGCCAGCAGTCCAAGAAGTCTCCCCTATCAGGGCTACACCTTC. Translating it yields CASSPRSLPYQGYTF.

This clonotype was seen more than once but under ten times. V and J are TRBV2 and TRBJ2-3; 10 nucleotides agree with TRBD2. Trimming cost V 2 bases and J 4 bases; bases outside gene matches: 0. CDR1 and CDR2 (germline): SNHLY, FYNNEI. The CDR3 is 14 residues long. CDR3 amino acids: CASSELAGADTQYF. CDR3 in DNA: TGTGCCAGCAGTGAACTAGCGGGAGCAGATACGCAGTATTTT. Together with reference TRBV2 and TRBJ2-3, the CDR3 gives the full variable domain: EPEVTQTPSHQVTQMGQEVILRCVPISNHLYFYWYRQILGQKVEFLVSFYNNEISEKSEIFDDQFSVERPDGSNFTLKIRSTKLEDSAMYFCASSELAGADTQYFGPGTRLTVL.

A few counts support this clonotype. The chain carries TRBV5-5 and TRBJ2-6; TRBD1 aligns across 8 bases. J gave up 2 bases and V 3 bases, and 4 bases lay outside the gene matches. The CDR3 runs 16 residues. Germline V gene data show CDR1 as SGHKS and CDR2 as YYEKEE (reference sequence). The CDR3 loop reads CASSSGRGPGANVLTF. The CDR3 DNA sequence: TGTGCCAGCAGCTCCGGCAGGGGGCCTGGGGCCAACGTCCTGACTTTC.

This clonotype showed up many times. The V and J genes are TRBV7-9 and TRBJ2-1; 7 nucleotides line up with TRBD1. V lost 7 bases to trimming and J lost 6 bases; unmatched junction nucleotides: 12. The germline gives CDR1 SEHNR, CDR2 FQNEAQ (reference sequence). This CDR3 is 15 amino acids long. CDR3 DNA sequence: TGTGCCAGCACCCGTTTCCCCCCAGGGGGCAATGAGCAGTTCTTC. Protein sequence: CASTRFPPGGNEQFF.

The rearrangement uses TRBV7-6 and TRBJ2-7, with D possibly TRBD1 on 5 matching bases. CDR1 is SGHVS and CDR2 is FNYEAQ in the germline V gene. The germline V and J ends were trimmed by 4 bases and 6 bases, with 10 bases remaining between them. The CDR3 has 12 residues. This CDR3 reads CASSSPGFEQYF. The CDR3 bases are TGTGCCAGCAGCTCCCCAGGGTTCGAGCAGTACTTC.

The chain uses TRBV12-3 or TRBV12-4 and TRBJ2-3, with 11 nucleotides matching TRBD2. The CDR3 is made up of 15 amino acids. J gave up 4 bases and V 8 bases, and 8 bases lay outside the gene matches. The CDR3 here is CASYTSGSGADTQYF. The DNA of the CDR3 is TGTGCCAGCTATACTAGCGGGAGTGGTGCAGATACGCAGTATTTT.

The chain is built from TRBV7-9 and TRBJ2-6; D uncertain. Germline CDR1 reads SEHNR; CDR2 reads FQNEAQ (reference sequence). This CDR3 contains 16 residues. V was clipped by 4 bases and J by 2 bases, with 12 bases between them. The CDR3 DNA reads TGTGCCAGCAGCTGGGCAAGAGAAGCTGGGGCCAACGTCCTGACTTTC. Residues: CASSWAREAGANVLTF.

The V call is TRBV7-9, the J call TRBJ2-1; 8 bases agree with TRBD2. The CDR3 has 15 amino acids. V was clipped by 5 bases and J by 6 bases; unmatched bases: 9. CDR1 is SEHNR, CDR2 FQNEAQ, per germline (reference sequence). The CDR3 region has the DNA TGTGCCAGCAGCGGGCCGGGGGGGACTTTCAATGAGCAGTTCTTC. Translating gives CASSGPGGTFNEQFF.

This chain connects TRBV12-3 or TRBV12-4 to TRBJ1-1; D not certain. Trimming left V 3 bases short and J 7 bases short, with 6 bases between. The CDR3 is 11 residues long. CDR3 bases: TGTGCCAGCAGTTTTGCCATTGAAGCTTTCTTT. It specifies CASSFAIEAFF.

This clonotype has more than one count but fewer than ten. J is TRBJ2-7 and V is TRBV20-1, with D perhaps matching TRBD2 (6 bases). The CDR3 extends over 15 amino acids. Trimming pared 3 bases from V and 0 bases from J, leaving 15 bases between. CDR1 and CDR2 (germline): DFQATT, SNEGSKA (reference sequence). The CDR3 bases are TGCAGTGCTAGGGGTGAGGACTACCTCTCCTACGAGCAGTACTTC. It is translated as CSARGEDYLSYEQYF.